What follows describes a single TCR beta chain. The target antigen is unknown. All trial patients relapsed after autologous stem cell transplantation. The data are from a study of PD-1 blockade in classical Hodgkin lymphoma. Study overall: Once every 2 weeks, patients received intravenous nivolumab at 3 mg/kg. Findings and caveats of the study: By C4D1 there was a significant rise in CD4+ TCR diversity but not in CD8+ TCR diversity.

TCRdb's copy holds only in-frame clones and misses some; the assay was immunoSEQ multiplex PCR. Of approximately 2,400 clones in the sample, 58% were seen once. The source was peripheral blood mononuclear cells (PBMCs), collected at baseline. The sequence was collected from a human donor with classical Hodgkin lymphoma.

For the CDR3, the DNA is TGTGCCAGCTCACCTACGACAGGGGGCTTGAGAGAGACCCAGTACTTC. Encoded protein: CASSPTTGGLRETQYF. The chain has TRBV18 and TRBJ2-5, with 10 bases fitting TRBD1. V was pared by 3 bases and J by 4 bases, with 8 bases of the junction left unmatched. The CDR3 has 16 residues. Per the germline V gene, CDR1 is KGHSH and CDR2 is LQKENI.